This T cell receptor beta chain originates from a study of CD8+ T cells in alopecia areata. The wider study: Tofacitinib administration to treated patients was oral, at 5 to 10 mg twice daily. People stayed on tofacitinib for 6 to 18 months, then stopped the drug for 6 months.

Trimming left V 4 bases short and J 6 bases short, with 12 bases between. The CDR3 runs 13 residues. Germline V gene sequence: CDR1 MGHDK, CDR2 SYGVNS. The study's findings and limits: Scalp samples also yield sequences from resident alphabeta T cells of normal skin.

To note about this clone: Its antigen remains unidentified.

Peripheral blood samples and lesional scalp punch biopsies were obtained from alopecia areata patients. After isolation, RNA underwent reverse transcription to generate cDNA as the sequencing template. Libraries were prepared by immunoSEQ multiplex PCR; TCRdb keeps only in-frame clonotypes and omits some of them. The table records 150,000 or so clones, less than 80% of them present only once. The receptor comes from a human donor with alopecia areata. The J gene is TRBJ1-1, the V gene TRBV25-1; D ambiguous. Source: CD8+ T cells sorted from blood, taken at week 0. As DNA, the CDR3 is TGTGCCAGCAGTGGAGACGAGACGGCTGAAGCTTTCTTT. Translating it yields CASSGDETAEAFF.